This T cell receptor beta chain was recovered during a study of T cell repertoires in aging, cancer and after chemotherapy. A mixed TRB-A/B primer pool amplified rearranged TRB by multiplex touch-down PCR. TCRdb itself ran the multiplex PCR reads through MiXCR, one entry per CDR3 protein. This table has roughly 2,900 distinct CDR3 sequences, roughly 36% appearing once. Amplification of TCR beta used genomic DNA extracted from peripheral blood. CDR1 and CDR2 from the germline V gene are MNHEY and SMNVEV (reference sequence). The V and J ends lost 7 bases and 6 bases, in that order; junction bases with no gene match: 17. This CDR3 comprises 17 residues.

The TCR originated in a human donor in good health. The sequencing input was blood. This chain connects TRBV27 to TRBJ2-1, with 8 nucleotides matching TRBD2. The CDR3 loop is CASTYTLAGTRGNEQFF. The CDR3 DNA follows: TGTGCCAGCACCTACACGTTAGCGGGGACTAGGGGCAATGAGCAGTTCTTC.